This T cell receptor (beta chain) was documented in a study of blood T cells in healthy people across ages. A second PCR of 7 to 11 cycles used a sample-barcoded 5' primer and a J-beta primer mix. TCRdb itself ran the 5' RACE reads through MiXCR, one entry per CDR3 protein. The data contain about 1.1 million distinct CDR3 sequences, about two fifths of them singletons. The germline CDR1 and CDR2 sequences are MNHEY and SVGEGT. Trimming took 2 bases from V and 6 from J; bases not matched to a gene: 7. The CDR3 consists of 15 residues. Sequenced input: blood. The V and J genes are TRBV6-2 or TRBV6-3 and TRBJ2-7, with 10 nucleotides matching TRBD2. The receptor was derived from a man younger than 35 in good health. CDR3 sequence (DNA): TGTGCCAGCAGTTACGTCCTAGCGGGAGCTTCCGAGCAGTACTTC. It specifies CASSYVLAGASEQYF.